The rows below give T cell receptor beta chains drawn from one sample of a study of T-cell memory formation after mild COVID-19. MiXCR was run by TCRdb on the 5' RACE reads, yielding one entry per CDR3 protein. The sample has a few hundred thousand distinct CDR3 sequences, roughly 21% seen once. What was sequenced was PBMCs or a T cell subset sorted from them (not recorded which). These receptors were collected from a young man who had mild COVID-19 (a few samples of this study predate the infection). Cell type and time point are not known. The conserved cysteine and the conserved F or W are not part of the CDR3 here.

J gene: TRBJ1-1
V gene: TRBV5-1
CDR3 protein: ASSFRQRNTEAF

J gene: TRBJ2-1
V gene: TRBV5-1
CDR3 protein: ASSMGSTYNEQF

J gene: TRBJ1-1
V gene: TRBV29-1
CDR3 protein: SVGWGSNTEAF

J gene: TRBJ2-2
V gene: TRBV20-1
CDR3 protein: SARAGATGELF

J gene: TRBJ2-6
V gene: TRBV4-1
CDR3 protein: ASRGPGANVLT

J gene: TRBJ1-6
V gene: TRBV7-2
CDR3 protein: ASSPTPAVYSPLH

J gene: TRBJ1-1
V gene: TRBV2
CDR3 protein: ASKWDSEAF

J gene: TRBJ1-1
V gene: TRBV6-6
CDR3 protein: ASSSGLVATEAF

J gene: TRBJ2-5
V gene: TRBV20-1
CDR3 protein: SARDFRGTETQY

J gene: TRBJ2-3
V gene: TRBV7-2
CDR3 protein: ASSLAPHTDTQY

J gene: TRBJ2-3
V gene: TRBV12-3/TRBV12-4
CDR3 protein: ASSLSSGGASTDTQY

J gene: TRBJ2-4
V gene: TRBV28
CDR3 protein: ASKRTELAKNIQY

J gene: TRBJ1-1
V gene: TRBV4-1
CDR3 protein: ASSSGGHTEAF

J gene: TRBJ1-1
V gene: TRBV6-2/TRBV6-3
CDR3 protein: ASNTNWGTEAF

J gene: TRBJ2-3
V gene: TRBV9
CDR3 protein: ASSATGTVSLVTDTQY

J gene: TRBJ2-2
V gene: TRBV10-2
CDR3 protein: ASSDFGTGELF

J gene: TRBJ1-5
V gene: TRBV6-2/TRBV6-3
CDR3 protein: ASSYAGGGQPQH

J gene: TRBJ1-4
V gene: TRBV4-1
CDR3 protein: ASSQEWGEANEKLF

J gene: TRBJ2-2
V gene: TRBV2
CDR3 protein: ASSEVPTGELF

J gene: TRBJ2-3
V gene: TRBV7-2
CDR3 protein: ASSFRGASGISTDTQY

J gene: TRBJ2-4
V gene: TRBV14
CDR3 protein: ASSRWGLENIQY

J gene: TRBJ1-5
V gene: TRBV12-3/TRBV12-4
CDR3 protein: ASRGGQGNNQPQH

J gene: TRBJ2-3
V gene: TRBV7-2
CDR3 protein: ASSLDPGGPTDTQY

J gene: TRBJ2-5
V gene: TRBV27
CDR3 protein: ASSSAGTGWAETQY

J gene: TRBJ2-7
V gene: TRBV11-2
CDR3 protein: ASSSPGGGEQY

J gene: TRBJ2-5
V gene: TRBV7-9
CDR3 protein: ASSPLETHDSQETQY

J gene: TRBJ1-1
V gene: TRBV20-1
CDR3 protein: SASGGGAVEAF

J gene: TRBJ2-2
V gene: TRBV7-2
CDR3 protein: ASQLTQIGELF

J gene: TRBJ1-1
V gene: TRBV12-3/TRBV12-4
CDR3 protein: ASTPARWNTEAF

J gene: TRBJ2-3
V gene: TRBV4-1
CDR3 protein: ASSQPGGTQY

J gene: TRBJ1-5
V gene: TRBV6-2/TRBV6-3
CDR3 protein: ASTSRDRLTYSNQPQH

J gene: TRBJ2-3
V gene: TRBV4-3
CDR3 protein: ASSQELAGTDTQY

J gene: TRBJ2-5
V gene: TRBV7-9
CDR3 protein: ASSRDRALETQY

J gene: TRBJ2-6
V gene: TRBV7-8
CDR3 protein: ASSPRQGSGANVLT

J gene: TRBJ2-7
V gene: TRBV7-9
CDR3 protein: ASSPRALPYEQY

J gene: TRBJ2-1
V gene: TRBV27
CDR3 protein: ASRSGGKYNEQF

J gene: TRBJ1-1
V gene: TRBV5-4
CDR3 protein: ASSFSAGTEAF

J gene: TRBJ2-3
V gene: TRBV20-1
CDR3 protein: SAHWGARDTQY

J gene: TRBJ2-1
V gene: TRBV6-1
CDR3 protein: ASSDHLAGYHNEQF

J gene: TRBJ1-6
V gene: TRBV20-1
CDR3 protein: SARDDREASPLH

J gene: TRBJ2-7
V gene: TRBV27
CDR3 protein: ASSPSGIGYEQY

J gene: TRBJ2-4
V gene: TRBV14
CDR3 protein: ASSQDLGSAKNIQY

J gene: TRBJ2-6
V gene: TRBV7-6
CDR3 protein: ASSEASGANVLT

J gene: TRBJ1-2
V gene: TRBV28
CDR3 protein: ASTLSGGAGGYGYT

J gene: TRBJ2-3
V gene: TRBV4-3
CDR3 protein: ASSQERGSTDTQY

J gene: TRBJ1-4
V gene: TRBV7-9
CDR3 protein: ASSPTQSNEKLF

J gene: TRBJ2-7
V gene: TRBV6-2/TRBV6-3
CDR3 protein: ASSHPSGGAYEQY

J gene: TRBJ1-2
V gene: TRBV3-1
CDR3 protein: ASSHWTVPGYGYT

J gene: TRBJ2-1
V gene: TRBV12-3/TRBV12-4
CDR3 protein: ASRKGTSGGSEQF